A selection of T cell receptor beta chains follows, all from one sample in a study of T cells in Graves' hyperthyroidism and ophthalmopathy. TCRdb ran MiXCR on the multiplex PCR reads and lists one entry per CDR3 protein. The sample carries almost 250,000 distinct CDR3 sequences, roughly a quarter recorded once. Sequences were obtained from blood. These receptors came from a woman between 40 and 55 years old with Graves' ophthalmopathy. Each CDR3 is given with its conserved first and last residue. Each record gives: V gene, J gene, clone size, D gene, CDR3 DNA, CDR3 protein. D genes are given only for firm matches. For some rows the clone size is stated as once, few or many, or as a class when expanded; others skip it.

TRBV5-1	TRBJ2-7	many	.	TGCGCCAGCAGCTTGGAACAGGGAGGGGAGCAGTACTTC	CASSLEQGGEQYF
TRBV19	TRBJ2-2	few	TRBD2	TGTGCCAGTAGTGGGGCGGGAGGGAACACCGGGGAGCTGTTTTTT	CASSGAGGNTGELFF
TRBV7-6	TRBJ1-3	many	TRBD1	TGTGCCAGCAGGGACAGGGAAACAAACACCATATATTTT	CASRDRETNTIYF
TRBV2	TRBJ2-7	many	TRBD2	TGTGCCAGCAGTGTACTGGCGGGAGGTTACGAGCAGTACTTC	CASSVLAGGYEQYF
TRBV6-2/TRBV6-3	TRBJ2-6	.	.	TGTGCCAGCAGTCGGGGCCAACCTTACTCTGGGGCCAACGTCCTGACTTTC	CASSRGQPYSGANVLTF
TRBV25-1	TRBJ2-2	many	TRBD1	TGTGCCAGCAGTTGGGCCCGGACAGGTTGGACCGGGGAGCTGTTTTTT	CASSWARTGWTGELFF
TRBV6-2/TRBV6-3	TRBJ2-7	.	.	TGTGCCAGCAGTCCTACCTTAGACGAGCAGTACTTC	CASSPTLDEQYF
TRBV12-3/TRBV12-4	TRBJ1-1	.	.	TGCGCCAGCAGTGAGAGTCGGATGAACACTGAAGCTTTCTTT	CASSESRMNTEAFF
TRBV11-1	TRBJ2-2	.	TRBD1	TGTGCCAGCAGCTCCAGGGGACAGTTGGCCGGGGAGCTGTTTTTT	CASSSRGQLAGELFF
TRBV7-2	TRBJ1-5	many	.	TGTGCCAGCAGCTTAAAGGAGGGCAATCAGCCCCAGCATTTT	CASSLKEGNQPQHF
TRBV28	TRBJ2-5	many	.	TGTGCCAGCAGTTTGAGAACCGAGACCCAGTACTTC	CASSLRTETQYF
TRBV28	TRBJ2-3	many	.	TGTGCCAGCGGGGAAAGCACAGATACGCAGTATTTT	CASGESTDTQYF
TRBV28	TRBJ1-3	many	.	TGTGCCAGCAGTTTATGGGTATCGTCTGGAAACACCATATATTTT	CASSLWVSSGNTIYF
TRBV7-2	TRBJ1-1	.	.	TGTGCCAGCAGCCGACCACAGGCGTACACTGAAGCTTTCTTT	CASSRPQAYTEAFF
TRBV9	TRBJ2-2	few	TRBD1	TGTGCCAGCAGCCCCTCCGGGACAGGGAACACCGGGGAGCTGTTTTTT	CASSPSGTGNTGELFF
TRBV15	TRBJ2-5	many	.	TGTGCCACCAGCAGTATTTCAGAGTGGCAAGAGACCCAGTACTTC	CATSSISEWQETQYF
TRBV5-6	TRBJ2-7	many	.	TGTGCCAGCAGCTTTGGGGCCATTACCTCCTTC	CASSFGAITSF
TRBV28	TRBJ2-7	many	.	TGTGCCAGCAGTTCCGGGACAAAATTGAGCTCCTACGAGCAGTACTTC	CASSSGTKLSSYEQYF
TRBV28	TRBJ2-2	many	.	TGTGCCTGCGCAGTGCTGAACACCGGGGAGCTGTTTTTT	CACAVLNTGELFF
TRBV7-3	TRBJ2-5	.	TRBD1	TGTGCCAGCAGCTTGCAGGGGGAGAGGACCCAGTACTTC	CASSLQGERTQYF
TRBV7-2	TRBJ1-1	.	.	TGTGCCAGCAGCTTAGAGTGGGCAAACACTGAAGCTTTCTTT	CASSLEWANTEAFF
TRBV6-1	TRBJ1-1	many	TRBD1	TGTGCCAGCAGTGCCGGGACAGTCACTGAAGCTTTCTTT	CASSAGTVTEAFF
TRBV2	TRBJ1-3	many	TRBD1	TGTGCCAGCAGTGAACAGGGGGCTGGAAACACCATATATTTT	CASSEQGAGNTIYF
TRBV11-2	TRBJ2-5	.	.	TGTGCCAGCAGGTTTGGGGTTGGGGGGCAAGAGACCCAGTACTTC	CASRFGVGGQETQYF
TRBV20-1	TRBJ1-1	many	.	TGCAGTGCTAGAGAGGTACAGGGTGCAAACACTGAAGCTTTCTTT	CSAREVQGANTEAFF
TRBV6-5	TRBJ2-5	few	.	TGTGCCAGCAGCTACAGGGATGGGGAGACCCAGTACTTC	CASSYRDGETQYF
TRBV20-1	TRBJ2-7	many	TRBD2	TGCAGTGCTAGAGGGGTACTAGCGGGAAGGAACTACGAGCAGTACTTC	CSARGVLAGRNYEQYF
TRBV7-8	TRBJ2-7	many	.	TGTGCCAGCCACCCTCCCCACCTCCTTGGGGAGCAGTACTTC	CASHPPHLLGEQYF
TRBV6-1	TRBJ2-7	many	.	TGTGCCAGCAGTGCTCCCCGACTAGGTACCTACGAGCAGTACTTC	CASSAPRLGTYEQYF
TRBV6-1	TRBJ2-7	once	TRBD1	TGTGCCAGCAGTGAAAGGACAGGGGAACGGGAGCAGTACTTC	CASSERTGEREQYF
TRBV7-2	TRBJ2-7	many	TRBD2	TGTGCCAGCAGCTTCGGACTAGCGGGAGGGAATAGGGAGCAGTACTTC	CASSFGLAGGNREQYF
TRBV20-1	TRBJ1-5	.	.	TGCAGTGCTAGAGATCCTGACAGGCGAAAATATAATCAGCCCCAGCATTTT	CSARDPDRRKYNQPQHF
TRBV6-1	TRBJ2-5	.	TRBD2	TGTGCCAGCAGTGCCGGGACTAGGAGGGAGACCCAGTACTTC	CASSAGTRRETQYF